This is a list of T cell receptor beta chains from one sample in a study of human T cells and chemical hapten exposure. TCRdb processed the RACE reads anew with MiXCR; each CDR3 protein has one entry. The repertoire holds about 160,000 distinct CDR3 sequences, with 25% to 35% as singletons. The material was whole blood, obtained in connection with sensitization to the hapten diphenylcyclopropenone (DPC). The source is a young woman with alopecia areata. Some clones in this sample may be carry-over from other donors' samples. CDR3s include the opening cysteine and the closing phenylalanine or tryptophan. Fields, in order: V gene, CDR3 length, CDR3 protein.

V: TRBV20-1
length: 17
CDR3: CSARSGTGPSNTGELFF

V: TRBV6-5
length: 14
CDR3: CASSYSPGAYEQYF

V: TRBV7-9
length: 14
CDR3: CASSWTIRDSEQFF

V: TRBV12-3/TRBV12-4
length: 12
CDR3: CASSLGRQEAFF

V: TRBV5-1
length: 12
CDR3: CASSLSQYGYTF

V: TRBV29-1
length: 16
CDR3: CSVEVRSDSGANVLTF

V: TRBV5-4
length: 14
CDR3: CASSITGTPGELFF

V: TRBV20-1
length: 16
CDR3: CSAPGLAGASSYEQYF

V: TRBV7-2
length: 13
CDR3: CASSPTGAGKQFF

V: TRBV29-1
length: 14
CDR3: CSAGRLAGYNEQFF

V: TRBV20-1
length: 15
CDR3: CSARNRDRGTDTQYF

V: TRBV30
length: 14
CDR3: CAWERTPSYNEQFF

V: TRBV20-1
length: 16
CDR3: CSARDIPGKGPPQLFF

V: TRBV25-1
length: 15
CDR3: CASSRAQGSKETQYF

V: TRBV29-1
length: 14
CDR3: CSVAATGGNYGYTF

V: TRBV5-1
length: 12
CDR3: CASSFRGGTIAF

V: TRBV6-5
length: 15
CDR3: CASSLSPDNNYGYTF

V: TRBV14
length: 16
CDR3: CASSQDPGVRTDTQYF

V: TRBV7-2
length: 14
CDR3: CASSLSGMMREQYF

V: TRBV29-1
length: 15
CDR3: CSVLTGGWVNEKLFF

V: TRBV29-1
length: 12
CDR3: CSIDILNTEAFF

V: TRBV6-1
length: 16
CDR3: CASTPSAGQGAYGYTF

V: TRBV4-1
length: 13
CDR3: CAGSQGALGEQYF

V: TRBV9
length: 18
CDR3: CASSALSRLAGVGNEQFF

V: TRBV9
length: 15
CDR3: CASSVGQGIRDEQFF

V: TRBV27
length: 15
CDR3: CASKKTGIGNQPQHF

V: TRBV5-1
length: 13
CDR3: CASGGQSTDTQYF

V: TRBV6-2/TRBV6-3
length: 12
CDR3: CATTSGGNTQYF

V: TRBV29-1
length: 12
CDR3: CSVERTVDTQYF

V: TRBV7-9
length: 14
CDR3: CASSSDRGDYGYTF

V: TRBV4-3
length: 17
CDR3: CASSQARRGANTGELFF

V: TRBV9
length: 16
CDR3: CASSATPGLAGDEQYF

V: TRBV2
length: 13
CDR3: CASSEAQVNEQFF

V: TRBV6-1
length: 13
CDR3: CASSMESIYGYTF

V: TRBV12-3/TRBV12-4
length: 14
CDR3: CASSRLAGPYEQYF

V: TRBV24-1
length: 16
CDR3: CATSDLTGGHTDTQYF

V: TRBV7-2
length: 12
CDR3: CASRRGSDTQYF

V: TRBV15
length: 16
CDR3: CATSSLPLGTQETQYF

V: TRBV18
length: 15
CDR3: CASSLGQGWAYEQYF

V: TRBV28
length: 12
CDR3: CATAGGLETQYF

V: TRBV4-3
length: 14
CDR3: CASSPRTAIDTQYF